These 16 T cell receptor beta chains originate from one sample sequenced in a study of breast tumors, draining lymph nodes, adjacent tissues. TCRdb analysed the multiplex PCR reads with MiXCR anew, one entry per CDR3 protein. The sample lists over 35,000 distinct CDR3 sequences; around 35% were seen once. The sample was breast tumor tissue. The receptors stem from a female donor with breast cancer. Some clones in this sample may be carry-over from other donors' samples.

V gene TRBV7-2 combines with J gene TRBJ2-3; D unclear. The germline CDR1 and CDR2 sequences are SGHTA and FQGNSA. CDR3 length equals 13 residues. V lost 6 bases to trimming and J lost 6 bases, with 13 bases between them. The CDR3 DNA sequence: TGTGCCAGCAGATCTTTAACTGCGGATACGCAGTATTTT. The encoded protein is CASRSLTADTQYF.

This clonotype was seen at least ten times. The chain employs TRBV7-9 and TRBJ1-2; D call uncertain. This CDR3 spans 12 amino acids. The germline V gene encodes CDR1 SEHNR and CDR2 FQNEAQ (reference sequence). The V gene lost 1 base and the J gene lost 6 bases, with 6 bases spanning the gap. The CDR3 DNA reads as TGTGCCAGCAGCTTAGAGGCGCATGGCTACACCTTC. It codes for CASSLEAHGYTF.

This clonotype came up many times. V and J are TRBV3-1 and TRBJ2-5; 9 nucleotides agree with TRBD2. V dropped 1 base and J dropped 5; count of bases not matched to a gene: 11. Germline-derived CDR1 and CDR2 are LGHDT and YNNKEL (reference sequence). The CDR3 totals 17 residues. CDR3 bases: TGTGCCAGCAGCCAAGGGTCGGTAGCGGGAGTCGGGGAGACCCAGTACTTC. This gives the protein CASSQGSVAGVGETQYF.

This clonotype was seen a few times. At one end the junction does not follow the germline gene, possibly because of a read error. The CDR3 region is CASGDGVNEKLFF. CDR3 coding DNA: TGTGCCAGCGGTGACGGTGTAAATGAAAAACTGTTTTTT. The gene calls are TRBV2 and TRBJ1-4, with D unresolved. This CDR3 is built from 13 residues. Germline-derived CDR1 and CDR2 are SNHLY and FYNNEI.

Ten or more counts support this clonotype. The chain has TRBV28 and TRBJ1-2, with unresolved D. CDR1 is MDHEN and CDR2 is SYDVKM in the germline V gene. This CDR3 has 13 residues. Trimming pared 2 bases from V and 4 bases from J, leaving 8 bases between. CDR3 sequence (DNA): TGTGCCAGCAGTTTACCAGGTACCTATGGCTACACCTTC. Encoded protein: CASSLPGTYGYTF.

The chain joins TRBV5-1 to TRBJ1-1; 8 nucleotides agree with TRBD1. The trim removed 2 bases at V and 2 bases at J, leaving 5 bases unmatched. This CDR3 spans 15 amino acids. In germline, CDR1 is SGHRS, CDR2 YFSETQ. The chain's CDR3 is CASSFTGQANTEAFF. CDR3 bases: TGCGCCAGCAGCTTTACGGGACAGGCTAACACTGAAGCTTTCTTT.

This clonotype was detected only a few times. The V and J genes are TRBV20-1 and TRBJ2-7; 14 bases fit TRBD2. The J segment lost 6 bases and the V segment lost 5 bases, leaving 6 bases of the junction unmatched. The germline V gene has CDR1 DFQATT and CDR2 SNEGSKA (reference sequence). The CDR3 consists of 14 residues. This CDR3 is CSASGTSGSPEQYF. In DNA form, the CDR3 reads TGCAGTGCTTCCGGGACTAGCGGGAGTCCCGAGCAGTACTTC.

The chain is built from TRBV19 and TRBJ2-7, with 8 positions matching TRBD1. CDR1 LNHDA and CDR2 SQIVND come from the germline V gene (reference sequence). After removal of 2 bases from V and 5 bases from J, the junction contained 5 bases not matched to a gene. CDR3 length equals 14 residues. The CDR3 DNA reads TGTGCCAGTAGTATAAACAGGGGGTCCAACGAGCAGTACTTC. Protein product: CASSINRGSNEQYF.

The V call is TRBV7-2, the J call TRBJ1-4, with D perhaps matching TRBD1 (5 bases). The germline V and J ends were trimmed by 6 bases and 6 bases, with 20 bases remaining between them. The CDR3 has 16 amino acids. The germline CDR1 and CDR2 sequences are SGHTA and FQGNSA. The CDR3 DNA follows: TGTGCCAGCAGTCCTTATGGAACCGGGACGGATGAAAAACTGTTTTTT. Protein sequence: CASSPYGTGTDEKLFF.

This clonotype was counted many times. The gene calls are TRBV4-3 and TRBJ2-1; D gene unclear. The CDR3 contains 15 residues. V was clipped by 1 base and J by 5 bases, with 12 bases between them. CDR1 and CDR2 (germline): LGHNA, YSLEER. CDR3 amino acids: CASSQVYGSHNEQFF. For the CDR3, the DNA is TGCGCCAGCAGCCAAGTGTACGGGTCTCACAATGAGCAGTTCTTC.

With regard to this clonotype: Being one base from a much bigger clone, this may be a read error. The V call is TRBV5-1, the J call TRBJ2-2, with D maybe TRBD2 (5 bases). This CDR3 has 13 residues. In germline, CDR1 is SGHRS, CDR2 YFSETQ. The DNA of the CDR3 is TGCGCCACCCGTCTTTGGAACACCGGGGAGCAGTTTTTT. Amino acid sequence: CATRLWNTGEQFF.

This clonotype has ten or more counts. The chain is built from TRBV29-1 and TRBJ2-2; unclear D gene. Germline V gene data show CDR1 as SQVTM and CDR2 as ANQGSEA. The V gene lost 7 bases and the J gene lost 4 bases, with 19 bases spanning the gap. This CDR3 has 15 residues. The CDR3 region has the DNA TGCAGCGCCCGGATTGGTGGCGGTAGCACCGGGGAGCTGTTTTTT. As protein: CSARIGGGSTGELFF.

This rearrangement joins TRBV5-1 to TRBJ2-1; 7 nucleotides line up with TRBD2. Trimming took 5 bases from V and 4 from J; bases not matched to a gene: 9. Germline V gene sequence: CDR1 SGHRS, CDR2 YFSETQ. The CDR3 is 15 residues long. CDR3 coding DNA: TGCGCCAGCAGGTTAGGCGGGAGTAGGTACAATGAGCAGTTCTTC. This sequence encodes CASRLGGSRYNEQFF.

This clonotype was seen ten or more times. The chain uses TRBV2 and TRBJ2-7; D unresolved. The V end was cut by 5 bases, the J end by 5 bases, with 13 bases between. The CDR3 totals 13 residues. The germline CDR1 and CDR2 sequences are SNHLY and FYNNEI. The CDR3 DNA reads as TGTGCCAGCAGTCTAAAGTTAATTAACGAGCAGTACTTC. Amino acids: CASSLKLINEQYF.

In the case of this clonotype: A read error may produce the germline difference seen at one junction end. V usage is TRBV6-6 and J usage is TRBJ2-7; D gene ambiguous. This CDR3 is built from 14 residues. Per germline, CDR1 MNHNY and CDR2 SVGAGI (reference sequence). CDR3 in amino acids: CAGSCSGTPYEQYF. The DNA of the CDR3 is TGTGCCGGCAGTTGCTCAGGAACCCCCTACGAGCAGTACTTC.

This clonotype was observed at least ten times. The V gene is TRBV6-2 or TRBV6-3, the J gene TRBJ2-7; TRBD2 might be the D (5 bases). Germline-derived CDR1 and CDR2 are MNHEY and SVGEGT. Trimming removed 7 bases at V and 1 base at J, with 11 bases between. The CDR3 length is 13 residues. Here the CDR3 DNA reads TGTGCCAGCACCAAGAGGGTTTCCTACGAGCAGTACTTC. This translates into CASTKRVSYEQYF.